Here is one TCR beta chain with its context. Its antigen is not known. This sample was included in a study of glioma-infiltrating T cells. Study-wide points: Only very few CDR3 sequences appeared in both tissue and blood. Non-neoplastic patients had below-expected tissue-blood divergence, while all gliomas exceeded expectation.

TCR alpha and beta CDR3 regions were amplified from RNA using iRepertoire nested multiplex PCR. For one-step reverse transcription and amplification, about 90-400 ng of tissue mRNA or PBMC total RNA was used. TCRdb independently ran MiXCR on the multiplex PCR reads; one entry per CDR3 protein. This table holds about 140,000 distinct CDR3 sequences, 39% found once. V trimming: 3 bases; J trimming: 7 bases; junction bases outside the gene matches: 11. The CDR3 is made up of 18 amino acids. The germline CDR1 and CDR2 sequences are MNHEY and SMNVEV (reference sequence). V and J are TRBV27 and TRBJ2-1; 14 nucleotides align to TRBD2. The specimen was glioma tissue, nonneoplastic brain tissue, or PBMCs (not recorded which). The receptor was derived from a human donor with low-grade glioma or glioblastoma, undergoing nonglioma brain surgery, or in good health (not recorded which). The DNA for the CDR3 is TGTGCCAGCAGTTTTCAACGGACTAGCGGGAGGTCTACGAATGAGCAGTTCTTC. Translated, it gives CASSFQRTSGRSTNEQFF.